This is a list of T cell receptor beta chains from one sample in a study of control samples from healthy donors and cancer patients. Produced via immunoSEQ multiplex PCR; TCRdb's table is partial and in-frame only. This sample carries about 130,000 clones, roughly 84% of them seen once, and the ten largest clones take roughly 3.2%. The material sequenced was blood. The receptors shown here come from a man aged 50 or older in good health. CDR3s include the opening cysteine and the closing phenylalanine or tryptophan. The D gene is left open where the match is weak. Size tells how often a clone was seen (once, few, many) or the class of an expanded clone, and some rows leave it out.

CDR3aa | CDR3nt | abundance | j_gene | d_gene | v_gene
CASSLAGTGYEQYF | TGCGCCAGCAGCCTGGCCGGGACTGGCTACGAGCAGTACTTC | few | TRBJ2-7 | . | TRBV4-1
CASSTHSGGYDSPLHF | TGTGCCAGCAGCACGCACAGTGGGGGCTATGATTCACCCCTCCACTTT | . | TRBJ1-6 | . | TRBV13
CASRGAFASPLHF | TGTGCCAGTAGGGGGGCCTTTGCTTCACCCCTCCACTTT | . | TRBJ1-6 | . | TRBV19
CASSLAGTGSSDTQYF | TGTGCCAGCAGCTTAGCCGGGACAGGGTCCTCAGATACGCAGTATTTT | . | TRBJ2-3 | TRBD1 | TRBV7-9
CASKAALGGEQYF | TGTGCCAGCAAAGCGGCCCTCGGGGGCGAGCAGTACTTC | . | TRBJ2-7 | . | TRBV6-5
CASSFRTATGELFF | TGTGCCAGCAGTTTCCGGACAGCCACCGGGGAGCTGTTTTTT | . | TRBJ2-2 | . | TRBV2
CASSTMGGIEAFF | TGTGCCAGCAGCACGATGGGGGGCATTGAAGCTTTCTTT | . | TRBJ1-1 | . | TRBV7-9
CASSVYATETQYF | TGTGCCAGCAGCGTCTACGCGACGGAGACCCAGTACTTC | . | TRBJ2-5 | . | TRBV9
CASSGGQGDTQYF | TGTGCCAGCAGTGGAGGACAGGGGGATACGCAGTATTTT | . | TRBJ2-3 | TRBD1 | TRBV12-3/TRBV12-4
CASRQVVGETQYF | TGTGCCAGCCGACAGGTAGTGGGAGAGACCCAGTACTTC | . | TRBJ2-5 | . | TRBV6-5
CASSLGSHSYEQYF | TGTGCCAGCAGCTTAGGCAGCCACTCCTACGAGCAGTACTTC | . | TRBJ2-7 | . | TRBV7-2
CALSGLATNEKLFF | TGTGCCTTAAGTGGACTTGCAACTAATGAAAAACTGTTTTTT | . | TRBJ1-4 | . | TRBV30
CASSSVRAGGEQYF | TGTGCCAGCAGTTCGGTCCGGGCAGGGGGGGAGCAGTACTTC | . | TRBJ2-7 | . | TRBV11-3
CASSESSYEQYF | TGTGCCAGCAGTGAATCGTCCTACGAGCAGTACTTC | few | TRBJ2-7 | . | TRBV6-1
CASSLSRTNEKLFF | TGTGCCAGCAGCTTATCCAGAACTAATGAAAAACTGTTTTTT | . | TRBJ1-4 | . | TRBV7-6
CAWSVTTTNEKLFF | TGTGCCTGGAGTGTCACAACAACTAATGAAAAACTGTTTTTT | once | TRBJ1-4 | . | TRBV30
CASIRGHDNSPLHF | TGTGCCAGCATCCGGGGACATGATAATTCACCCCTCCACTTT | . | TRBJ1-6 | . | TRBV7-8
CASSLADFTDEQFF | TGCGCCAGCAGCTTGGCTGACTTTACCGATGAGCAGTTCTTC | once | TRBJ2-1 | . | TRBV5-1
CASSLYRGPYEQYF | TGTGCCAGCAGTTTGTACAGGGGGCCCTACGAGCAGTACTTC | . | TRBJ2-7 | TRBD1 | TRBV28
CASSTRRDGRGQYEKLFF | TGTGCCAGCAGCACCCGACGAGATGGCAGGGGGCAATATGAAAAACTGTTTTTT | . | TRBJ1-4 | . | TRBV21-1
CASSFLTDNEQYF | TGTGCCAGCAGCTTTTTAACAGATAACGAGCAGTACTTC | . | TRBJ2-7 | . | TRBV5-5
CASSQDYRLWTEAFF | TGCGCCAGCAGCCAAGATTATCGATTGTGGACTGAAGCTTTCTTT | . | TRBJ1-1 | . | TRBV4-1
CASSAGTGLSFNSPLHF | TGTGCCAGCAGTGCCGGGACAGGGCTGTCCTTTAATTCACCCCTCCACTTT | . | TRBJ1-6 | TRBD1 | TRBV6-1
CASSQEGGGQPQHF | TGTGCCAGCAGCCAAGAAGGTGGTGGTCAGCCCCAGCATTTT | . | TRBJ1-5 | . | TRBV4-2
CASSLRGSPEAFF | TGTGCCAGCAGCTTAAGAGGGTCGCCTGAAGCTTTCTTT | . | TRBJ1-1 | . | TRBV13
CAWSVFGANVLTF | TGTGCCTGGAGTGTTTTTGGGGCCAACGTCCTGACTTTC | . | TRBJ2-6 | . | TRBV30
CASSRGTSSPDTQYF | TGTGCCAGCAGCCGCGGGACTAGCTCTCCAGATACGCAGTATTTT | . | TRBJ2-3 | TRBD2 | TRBV7-9
CAWRQGGKKLFF | TGTGCCTGGAGGCAGGGGGGGAAAAAACTGTTTTTT | once | TRBJ1-4 | TRBD1 | TRBV30
CASSLLGITDTQYF | TGTGCCAGCAGTTTATTGGGGATCACAGATACGCAGTATTTT | . | TRBJ2-3 | . | TRBV28